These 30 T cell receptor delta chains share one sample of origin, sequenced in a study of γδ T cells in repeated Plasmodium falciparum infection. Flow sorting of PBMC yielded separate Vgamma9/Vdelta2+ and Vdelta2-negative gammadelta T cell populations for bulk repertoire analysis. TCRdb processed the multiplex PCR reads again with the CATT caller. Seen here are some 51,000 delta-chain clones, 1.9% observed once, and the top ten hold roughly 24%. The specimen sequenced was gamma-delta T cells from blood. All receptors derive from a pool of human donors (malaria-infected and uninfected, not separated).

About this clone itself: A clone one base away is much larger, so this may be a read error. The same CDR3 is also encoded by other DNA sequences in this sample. CDR3 amino acids: CALGEPRIFPVTDWGIRRGKLIF. The CDR3 bases are TGCGCTCTTGGGGAACCGCGTATTTTCCCAGTTACAGACTGGGGGATACGAAGAGGTAAACTCATCTTT. The V gene is TRDV1, the J gene TRDJ1, with 13 bases matching TRDD3. TCRdb leaves out the J gene; it was filled in here by matching the DNA to germline. Germline-derived CDR1 and CDR2 are TSWWSYY and QGS. This CDR3 region has 23 residues.

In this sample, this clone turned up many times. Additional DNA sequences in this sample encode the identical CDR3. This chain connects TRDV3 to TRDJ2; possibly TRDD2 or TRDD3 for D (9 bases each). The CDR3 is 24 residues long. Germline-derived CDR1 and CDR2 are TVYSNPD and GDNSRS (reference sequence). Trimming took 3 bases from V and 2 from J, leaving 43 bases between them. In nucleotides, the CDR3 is TGTGCCTTCCCTACCTTACCTTCCTACAAACAAAGGTGGGGGATAATGTCCTTGACAGCACAACTCTTCTTT. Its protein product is CAFPTLPSYKQRWGIMSLTAQLFF.

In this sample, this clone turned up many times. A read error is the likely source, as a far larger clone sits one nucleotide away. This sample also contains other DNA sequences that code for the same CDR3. The CDR3 reads CALGEQFHVLGDFAHLKLIF. CDR3 in DNA: TGTGCTCTTGGGGAACAATTCCACGTATTGGGGGATTTTGCACATTTGAAACTCATCTTT. V gene TRDV1 combines with J gene TRDJ1; 8 bases fit TRDD3. The CDR3 is 20 residues long. CDR1 TSWWSYY and CDR2 QGS come from the germline V gene. The ends lost 1 base at V and 8 bases at J; junction bases unmatched: 24.

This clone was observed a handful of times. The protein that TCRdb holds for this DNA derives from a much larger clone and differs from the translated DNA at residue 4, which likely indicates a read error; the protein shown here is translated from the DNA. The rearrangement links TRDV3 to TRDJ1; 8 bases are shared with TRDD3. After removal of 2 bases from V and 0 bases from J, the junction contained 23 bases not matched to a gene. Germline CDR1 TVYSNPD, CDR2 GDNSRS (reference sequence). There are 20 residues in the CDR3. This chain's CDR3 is CAFESTYWGCPLMYTDKLIF. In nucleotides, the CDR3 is TGTGCCTTTGAGTCTACGTACTGGGGGTGTCCCCTCATGTACACCGATAAACTCATCTTT.

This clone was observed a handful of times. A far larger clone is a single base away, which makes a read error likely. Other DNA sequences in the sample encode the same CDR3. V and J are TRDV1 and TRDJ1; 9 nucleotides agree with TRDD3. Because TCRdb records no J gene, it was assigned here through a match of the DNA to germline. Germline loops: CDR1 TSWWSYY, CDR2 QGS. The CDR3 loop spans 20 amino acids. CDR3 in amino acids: CALRGGGYPGILGYTDKLIF. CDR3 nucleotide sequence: TGTGCTCTTAGAGGAGGGGGATACCCTGGGATACTGGGGTACACCGACAAACTCATCTTT.

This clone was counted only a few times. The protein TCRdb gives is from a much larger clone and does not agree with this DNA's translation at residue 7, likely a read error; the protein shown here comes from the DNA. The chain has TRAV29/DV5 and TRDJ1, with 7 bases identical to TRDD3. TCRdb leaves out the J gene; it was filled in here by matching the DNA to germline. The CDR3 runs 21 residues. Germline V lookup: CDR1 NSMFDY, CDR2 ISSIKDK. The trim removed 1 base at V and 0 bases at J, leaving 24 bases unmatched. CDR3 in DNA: TGTGCAGCAAGCAGAGGGCAGAAAGTACTGGGGATCGACTCGTACACCGATAAACTCATCTTT. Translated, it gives CAASRGQKVLGIDSYTDKLIF.

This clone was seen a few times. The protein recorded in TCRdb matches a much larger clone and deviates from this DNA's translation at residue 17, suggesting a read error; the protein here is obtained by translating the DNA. This CDR3 reads CALGEPAFVPTPGITDRLIF. The CDR3 DNA is TGTGCTCTTGGGGAACCAGCTTTCGTTCCTACACCAGGGATCACCGATAGACTCATCTTT. V gene TRDV1 combines with J gene TRDJ1; 7 bases line up with TRDD2. TCRdb gives no J gene; it was assigned here by matching the DNA to germline. Germline CDR1 and CDR2: TSWWSYY and QGS. This CDR3 has 20 amino acids.

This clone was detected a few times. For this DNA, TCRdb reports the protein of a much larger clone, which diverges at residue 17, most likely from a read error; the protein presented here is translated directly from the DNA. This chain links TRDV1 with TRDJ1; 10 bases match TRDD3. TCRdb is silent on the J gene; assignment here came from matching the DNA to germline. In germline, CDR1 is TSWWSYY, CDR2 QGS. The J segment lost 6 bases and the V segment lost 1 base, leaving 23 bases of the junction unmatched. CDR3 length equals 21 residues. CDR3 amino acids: CALGEPRFLRRWGIPTNKLIF. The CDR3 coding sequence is TGTGCTCTTGGGGAACCCCGTTTCCTACGTAGGTGGGGGATACCAACCAATAAACTCATCTTT.

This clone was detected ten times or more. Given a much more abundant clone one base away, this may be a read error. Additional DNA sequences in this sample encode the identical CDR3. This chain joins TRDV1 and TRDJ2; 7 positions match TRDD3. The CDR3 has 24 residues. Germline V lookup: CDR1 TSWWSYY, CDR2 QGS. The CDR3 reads CALGKRLAILFKLLGDMSTAQLFF. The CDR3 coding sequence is TGTGCTCTTGGGAAGCGTTTGGCAATACTTTTCAAACTCCTTGGGGATATGTCGACAGCACAGCTCTTCTTT.

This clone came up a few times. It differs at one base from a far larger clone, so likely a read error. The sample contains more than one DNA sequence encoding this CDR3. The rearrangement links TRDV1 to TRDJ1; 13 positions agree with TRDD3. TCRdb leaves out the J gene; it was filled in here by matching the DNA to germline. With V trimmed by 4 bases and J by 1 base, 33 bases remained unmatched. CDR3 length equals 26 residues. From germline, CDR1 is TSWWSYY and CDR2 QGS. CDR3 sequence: CALGAPRLLFYITGGYELSSTDKLIF. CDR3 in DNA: TGTGCTCTTGGGGCGCCTCGCCTTCTTTTCTATATTACTGGGGGATACGAATTAAGTAGCACCGATAAACTCATCTTT.

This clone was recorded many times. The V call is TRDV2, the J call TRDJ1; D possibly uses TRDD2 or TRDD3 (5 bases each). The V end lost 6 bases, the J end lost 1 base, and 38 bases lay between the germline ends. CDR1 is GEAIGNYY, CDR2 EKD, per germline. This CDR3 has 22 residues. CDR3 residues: CACNPLPGYPSVGSRLTDKLIF. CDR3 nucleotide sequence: TGTGCCTGTAACCCCCTCCCTGGATATCCTTCTGTGGGGTCCCGACTCACCGATAAACTCATCTTT.

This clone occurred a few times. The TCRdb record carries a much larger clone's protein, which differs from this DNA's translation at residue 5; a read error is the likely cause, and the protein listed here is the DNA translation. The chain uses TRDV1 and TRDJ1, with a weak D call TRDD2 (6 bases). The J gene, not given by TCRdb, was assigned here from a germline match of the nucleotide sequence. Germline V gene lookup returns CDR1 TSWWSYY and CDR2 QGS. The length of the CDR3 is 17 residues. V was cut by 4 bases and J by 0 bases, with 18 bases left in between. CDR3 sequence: CALGGSSYELDTDKLIF. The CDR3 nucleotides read TGTGCTCTTGGGGGATCGTCCTACGAACTGGACACCGATAAACTCATCTTT.

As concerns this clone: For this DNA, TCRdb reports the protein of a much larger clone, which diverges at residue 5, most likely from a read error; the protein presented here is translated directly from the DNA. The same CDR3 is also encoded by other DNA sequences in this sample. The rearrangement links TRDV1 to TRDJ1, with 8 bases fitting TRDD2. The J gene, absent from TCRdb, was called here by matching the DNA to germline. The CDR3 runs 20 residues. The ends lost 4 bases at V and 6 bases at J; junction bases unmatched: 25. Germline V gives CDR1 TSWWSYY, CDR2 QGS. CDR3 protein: CALGGQKDFLRFRGLYKLIF. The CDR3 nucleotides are TGTGCTCTTGGGGGACAAAAAGACTTCCTACGTTTTCGAGGGCTCTATAAACTCATCTTT.

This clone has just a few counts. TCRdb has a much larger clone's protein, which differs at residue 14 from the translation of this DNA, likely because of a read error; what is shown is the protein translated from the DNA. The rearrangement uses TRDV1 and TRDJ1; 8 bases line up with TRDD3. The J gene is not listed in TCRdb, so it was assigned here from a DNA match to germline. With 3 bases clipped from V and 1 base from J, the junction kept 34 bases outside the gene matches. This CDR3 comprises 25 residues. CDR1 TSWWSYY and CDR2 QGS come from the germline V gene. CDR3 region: CALGDKVSYVPRRRYWGYFTDKLIF. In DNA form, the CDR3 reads TGTGCTCTTGGGGATAAGGTATCCTACGTGCCCAGGCGTCGTTACTGGGGATACTTCACCGATAAACTCATCTTT.

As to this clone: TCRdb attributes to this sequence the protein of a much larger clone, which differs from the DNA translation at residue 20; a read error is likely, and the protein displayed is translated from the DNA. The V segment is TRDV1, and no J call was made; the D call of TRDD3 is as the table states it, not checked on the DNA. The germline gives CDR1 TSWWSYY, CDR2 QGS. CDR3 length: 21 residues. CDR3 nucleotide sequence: TGTGCTCTTGGGGGCCAAACGCCCTTCCATAGGTTGCTGATGTACACCGATAAACTCACCTTT. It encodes CALGGQTPFHRLLMYTDKLTF.

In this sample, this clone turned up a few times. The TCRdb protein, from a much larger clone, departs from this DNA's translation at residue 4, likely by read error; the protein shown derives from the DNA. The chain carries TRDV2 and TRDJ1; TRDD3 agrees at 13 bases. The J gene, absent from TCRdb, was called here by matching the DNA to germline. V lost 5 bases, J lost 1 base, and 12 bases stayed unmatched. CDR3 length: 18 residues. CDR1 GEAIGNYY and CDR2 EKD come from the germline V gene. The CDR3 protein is CACGVLGDTRSGTDKLIF. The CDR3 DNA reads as TGTGCCTGTGGCGTACTGGGGGATACGCGGTCAGGCACCGATAAACTCATCTTT.

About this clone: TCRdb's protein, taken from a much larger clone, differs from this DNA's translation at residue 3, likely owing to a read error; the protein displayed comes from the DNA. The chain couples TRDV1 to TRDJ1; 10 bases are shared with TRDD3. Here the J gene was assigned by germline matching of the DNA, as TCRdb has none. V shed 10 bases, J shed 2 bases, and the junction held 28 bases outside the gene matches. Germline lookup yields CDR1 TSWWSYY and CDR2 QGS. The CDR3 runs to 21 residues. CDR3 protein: CAPALNTTSCTGGCRTDKLIF. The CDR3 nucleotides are TGTGCTCCTGCCCTAAATACTACCTCATGTACTGGGGGATGTCGGACCGATAAACTCATCTTT.

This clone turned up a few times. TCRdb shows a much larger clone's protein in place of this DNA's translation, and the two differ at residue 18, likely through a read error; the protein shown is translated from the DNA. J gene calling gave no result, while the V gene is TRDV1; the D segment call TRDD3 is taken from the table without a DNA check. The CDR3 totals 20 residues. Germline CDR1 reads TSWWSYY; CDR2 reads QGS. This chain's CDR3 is CALGEFKQCTYLRVTDKPIF. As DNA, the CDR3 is TGTGCTCTTGGGGAATTTAAGCAGTGTACCTACCTGAGGGTCACCGATAAACCCATCTTT.

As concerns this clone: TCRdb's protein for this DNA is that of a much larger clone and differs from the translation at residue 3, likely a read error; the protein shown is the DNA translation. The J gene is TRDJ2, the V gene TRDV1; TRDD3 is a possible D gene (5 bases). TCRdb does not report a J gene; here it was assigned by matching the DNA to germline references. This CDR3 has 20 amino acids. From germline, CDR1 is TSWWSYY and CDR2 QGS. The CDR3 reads CARGEPLSRLVGLITAQLFF. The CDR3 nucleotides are TGTGCTCGTGGGGAACCTCTTTCCCGTCTGGTGGGACTAATAACAGCACAACTCTTCTTT.

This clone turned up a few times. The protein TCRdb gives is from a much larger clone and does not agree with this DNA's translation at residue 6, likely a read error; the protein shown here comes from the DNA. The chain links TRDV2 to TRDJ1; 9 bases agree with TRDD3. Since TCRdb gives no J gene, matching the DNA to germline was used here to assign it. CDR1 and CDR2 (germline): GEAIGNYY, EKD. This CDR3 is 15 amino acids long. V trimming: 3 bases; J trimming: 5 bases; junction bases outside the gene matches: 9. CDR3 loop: CACDPPGDTADKLIF. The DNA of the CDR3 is TGTGCCTGTGACCCCCCGGGGGATACAGCGGATAAACTCATCTTT.

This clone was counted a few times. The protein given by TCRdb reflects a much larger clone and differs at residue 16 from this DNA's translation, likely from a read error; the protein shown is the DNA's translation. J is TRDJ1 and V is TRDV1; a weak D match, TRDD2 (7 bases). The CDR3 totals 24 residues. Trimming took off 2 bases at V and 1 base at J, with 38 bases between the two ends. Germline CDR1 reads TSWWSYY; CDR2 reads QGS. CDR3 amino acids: CALGEKRVGAFLFWGVLCTDKLIF. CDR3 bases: TGTGCTCTTGGGGAAAAGAGGGTTGGGGCCTTCCTGTTTTGGGGGGTACTATGCACCGATAAACTCATCTTT.

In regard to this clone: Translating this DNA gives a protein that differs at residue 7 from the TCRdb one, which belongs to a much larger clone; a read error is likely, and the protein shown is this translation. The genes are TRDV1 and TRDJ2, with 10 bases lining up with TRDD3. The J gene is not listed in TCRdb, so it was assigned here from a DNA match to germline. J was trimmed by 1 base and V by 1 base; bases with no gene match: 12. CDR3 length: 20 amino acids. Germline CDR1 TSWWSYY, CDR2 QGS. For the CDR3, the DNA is TGTGCTCTTGGGGAACGGGCCTGGGACTGGGGGATGGGTTTGACAGCACAACTCTTCTTT. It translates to CALGERAWDWGMGLTAQLFF.

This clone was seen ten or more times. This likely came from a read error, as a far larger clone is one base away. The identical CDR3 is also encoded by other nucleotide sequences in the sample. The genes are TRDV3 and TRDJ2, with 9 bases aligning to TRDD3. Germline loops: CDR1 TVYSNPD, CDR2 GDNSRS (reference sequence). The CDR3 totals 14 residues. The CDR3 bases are TGTGCCTCCTCTGGGGGATGCTTGACAGCACAACTCTTCTTC. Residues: CASSGGCLTAQLFF.

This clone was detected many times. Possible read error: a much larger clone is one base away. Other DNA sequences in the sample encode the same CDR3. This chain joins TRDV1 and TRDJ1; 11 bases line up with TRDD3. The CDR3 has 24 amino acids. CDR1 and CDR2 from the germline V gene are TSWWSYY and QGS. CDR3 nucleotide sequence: TGTGCTCTCGGGGAACTTAATTTGGAAATTACTTCATACTGGGGGATATTCTACACCGATAAACTCATCTTT. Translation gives CALGELNLEITSYWGIFYTDKLIF.

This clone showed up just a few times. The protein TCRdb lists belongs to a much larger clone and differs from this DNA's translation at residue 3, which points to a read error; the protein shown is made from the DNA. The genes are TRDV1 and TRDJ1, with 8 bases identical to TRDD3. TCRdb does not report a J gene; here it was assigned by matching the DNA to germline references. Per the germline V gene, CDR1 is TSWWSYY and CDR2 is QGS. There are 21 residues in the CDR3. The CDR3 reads CAPGSRKRDTNCWGYTDKLIF. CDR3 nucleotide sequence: TGTGCTCCTGGGTCACGGAAAAGGGATACGAACTGCTGGGGGTACACCGATAAACTCATCTTT.

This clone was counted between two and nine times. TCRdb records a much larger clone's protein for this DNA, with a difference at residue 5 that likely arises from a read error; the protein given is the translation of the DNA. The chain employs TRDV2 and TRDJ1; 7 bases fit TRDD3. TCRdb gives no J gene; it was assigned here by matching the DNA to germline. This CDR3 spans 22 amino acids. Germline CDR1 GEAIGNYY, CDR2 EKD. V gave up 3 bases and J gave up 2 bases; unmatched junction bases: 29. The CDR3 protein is CACDSQRLMEAPTGEGTDKLIF. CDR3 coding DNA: TGTGCCTGTGACTCACAACGGCTCATGGAGGCACCGACTGGGGAAGGTACCGATAAACTCATCTTT.

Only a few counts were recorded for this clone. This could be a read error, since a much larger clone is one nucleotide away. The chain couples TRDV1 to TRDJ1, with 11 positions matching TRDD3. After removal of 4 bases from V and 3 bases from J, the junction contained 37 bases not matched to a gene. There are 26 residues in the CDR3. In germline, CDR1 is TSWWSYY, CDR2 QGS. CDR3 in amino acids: CALGVGGYTESRRVYWGIKSADKLIF. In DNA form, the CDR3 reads TGTGCTCTTGGGGTCGGGGGGTATACAGAGTCGAGGAGGGTGTACTGGGGGATAAAATCTGCCGATAAACTCATCTTT.

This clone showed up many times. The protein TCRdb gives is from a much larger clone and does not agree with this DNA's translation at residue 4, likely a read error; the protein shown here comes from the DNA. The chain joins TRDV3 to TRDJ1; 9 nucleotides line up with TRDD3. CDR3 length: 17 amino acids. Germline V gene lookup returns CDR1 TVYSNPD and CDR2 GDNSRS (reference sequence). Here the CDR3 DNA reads TGTGCTCAAGGGTTAAGGACTGGGGGACCCTACACCGATAAACTCATCTTT. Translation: CAQGLRTGGPYTDKLIF.

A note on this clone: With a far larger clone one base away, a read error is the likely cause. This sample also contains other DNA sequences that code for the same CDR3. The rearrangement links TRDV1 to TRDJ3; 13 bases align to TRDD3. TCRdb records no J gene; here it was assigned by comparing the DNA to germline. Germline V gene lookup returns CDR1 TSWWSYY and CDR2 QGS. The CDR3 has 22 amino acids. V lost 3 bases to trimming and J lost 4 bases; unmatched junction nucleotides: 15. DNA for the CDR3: TGTGCTCTTGGGGAGACACGGCCCTACTGGGGGATACGCGGGTGGGACACCCGACAGATGTTTTTC. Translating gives CALGETRPYWGIRGWDTRQMFF.

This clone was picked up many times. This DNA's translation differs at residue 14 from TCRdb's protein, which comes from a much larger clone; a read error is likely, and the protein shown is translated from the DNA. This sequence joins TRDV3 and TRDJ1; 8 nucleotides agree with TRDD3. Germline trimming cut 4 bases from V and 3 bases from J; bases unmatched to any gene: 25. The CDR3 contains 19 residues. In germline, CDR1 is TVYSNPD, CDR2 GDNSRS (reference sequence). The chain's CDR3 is CASFLPPHGDTGYADKLIF. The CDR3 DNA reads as TGTGCCTCCTTTCTTCCTCCACACGGGGATACTGGGTACGCCGATAAACTCATCTTT.